These 16 T cell receptor beta chains were sequenced from one sample in a study of T cell responses to AZD1222 COVID-19 vaccine. Produced via immunoSEQ multiplex PCR; TCRdb's table is partial and in-frame only. This table has approximately 190,000 clones, roughly 92% appearing once. The sequenced sample was peripheral blood, obtained 28 days after the second AZD1222 dose. The origin of the receptors is an adult who received the AZD1222 COVID-19 vaccine.

This rearrangement joins TRBV7-9 to TRBJ1-6, with a tentative D call TRBD1 (5 bases). Germline values: CDR1 SEHNR, CDR2 FQNEAQ (reference sequence). Trimming stripped 3 bases from V and 10 bases from J, with 16 bases between. CDR3 length: 15 residues. The CDR3 DNA reads as TGTGCCAGCAGCTTCAGCGGGGGTGAGGGGTCACCCCTCCACTTT. Protein product: CASSFSGGEGSPLHF.

The chain recombines TRBV5-1 with TRBJ1-6; unclear D gene. The CDR3 has 14 amino acids. V lost 4 bases, J lost 3 bases, and 8 bases lay in between. Per germline, CDR1 SGHRS and CDR2 YFSETQ. CDR3: CASSRDNYNSPLHF. Here the CDR3 DNA reads TGCGCCAGCAGCCGTGACAACTATAATTCACCCCTCCACTTT.

The chain couples TRBV9 to TRBJ1-3, with 8 positions matching TRBD1. The germline V gene encodes CDR1 SGDLS and CDR2 YYNGEE. The J segment lost 1 base and the V segment lost 4 bases, leaving 10 bases of the junction unmatched. The CDR3 extends over 17 amino acids. The CDR3 DNA reads TGTGCCAGCAGCCACCGGACAGGGATCGGGTCTGGAAACACCATATATTTT. Protein product: CASSHRTGIGSGNTIYF.

The rearrangement joins TRBV19 to TRBJ1-1; D ambiguous. CDR1 is LNHDA and CDR2 is SQIVND in the germline V gene (reference sequence). The CDR3 totals 18 residues. V was cut by 7 bases and J by 4 bases, with 28 bases left in between. CDR3 DNA sequence: TGTGCCAGTACCGTATATATGGGGTCATATCGACCTGGCACTGAAGCTTTCTTT. This translates into CASTVYMGSYRPGTEAFF.

V and J are TRBV2 and TRBJ1-1, with D uncertain. The CDR3 covers 15 residues. V was trimmed by 2 bases and J by 1 base, leaving 11 bases between them. The germline V gene encodes CDR1 SNHLY and CDR2 FYNNEI. In DNA form, the CDR3 reads TGTGCCAGCAGTGAAACACGGGGTACGAACACTGAAGCTTTCTTT. Residues: CASSETRGTNTEAFF.

This chain joins TRBV7-6 and TRBJ2-1, with 8 positions matching TRBD1. V shed 2 bases and J 4 bases; nucleotides not matched to a gene: 7. This CDR3 has 16 residues. The germline V gene has CDR1 SGHVS and CDR2 FNYEAQ. In DNA form, the CDR3 reads TGTGCCAGCAGCTTAACCCCTACAGGGGGGTACAATGAGCAGTTCTTC. Amino acids: CASSLTPTGGYNEQFF. Supplemented by reference TRBV7-6 and TRBJ2-1, the full variable domain reads GAGVSQSPRYKVTKRGQDVALRCDPISGHVSLYWYRQALGQGPEFLTYFNYEAQQDKSGLPNDRFSAERPEGSISTLTIQRTEQRDSAMYRCASSLTPTGGYNEQFFGPGTRLTVL.

This chain links TRBV5-4 with TRBJ1-2, with 8 bases lining up with TRBD1. This CDR3 has 14 residues. Trimming removed 4 bases from V and 6 bases from J; junction bases left unmatched: 8. The germline CDR1 and CDR2 sequences are SGHNT and YYREEE (reference sequence). The CDR3 DNA follows: TGTGCCAGCAGCCGAACGACAGGGGTGGATGGCTACACCTTC. Its protein is CASSRTTGVDGYTF.

The chain recombines TRBV13 with TRBJ1-1; weak D call: TRBD1 (5 bases). This CDR3 comprises 14 residues. The germline V and J ends were trimmed by 8 bases and 4 bases, with 17 bases remaining between them. Germline assignment: CDR1 PRHDT and CDR2 FYEKMQ (reference sequence). CDR3 region: CASSYGGEGTEAFF. The CDR3, as DNA: TGTGCCAGCTCCTACGGAGGGGAGGGCACTGAAGCTTTCTTT.

The V call is TRBV5-6, the J call TRBJ1-1; tentatively, D is TRBD1 (6 bases). CDR1 and CDR2 (germline): SGHDT, YYEEEE. The V and J ends lost 3 bases and 5 bases respectively, with 8 bases between them. The length of the CDR3 is 12 residues. CDR3 DNA sequence: TGTGCCAGCAGCTCTGGACAGACTGAAGCTTTCTTT. Translated, it gives CASSSGQTEAFF.

The chain links TRBV5-3 to TRBJ2-3, with 8 bases that match TRBD2. TRBV5-3 is an ORF; its function is uncertain. This CDR3 spans 15 amino acids. The J segment lost 2 bases and the V segment lost 5 bases, leaving 7 bases of the junction unmatched. CDR3 region: CARRWAGGNTDTQYF. In nucleotides, the CDR3 is TGTGCCAGAAGGTGGGCGGGGGGCAACACAGATACGCAGTATTTT.

This clone was counted a single time. CDR3 sequence (DNA): TGTGCCAGCAGCCTTCGGCGGGGATCTGGAAACACCATATATTTT. This sequence encodes CASSLRRGSGNTIYF. The chain has TRBV3-1 (or the pseudogene TRBV3-2) and TRBJ1-3, with D uncertain. Germline CDR1 and CDR2: LGHDT and YNNKEL (reference sequence). CDR3 length: 15 residues. V lost 4 bases and J lost 1, with 11 bases in between.

The rearrangement joins TRBV7-2 to TRBJ2-2; D ambiguous. The CDR3 spans 14 residues. V was shortened by 4 bases and J by 2 bases, with 8 bases between the two germline ends. CDR1 is SGHTA and CDR2 is FQGNSA in the germline V gene. Here the CDR3 reads CASSSSGNTGELFF. In nucleotides, the CDR3 is TGTGCCAGCAGCTCCAGTGGAAACACCGGGGAGCTGTTTTTT.

The gene calls are TRBV7-7 and TRBJ2-1, with 13 nucleotides matching TRBD2. Germline lookup yields CDR1 SSHAT and CDR2 FNYEAQ (reference sequence). J gave up 7 bases and V 2 bases, and 2 bases lay outside the gene matches. The CDR3 contains 15 residues. CDR3 sequence: CASSLTSGGANEQFF. As DNA, the CDR3 is TGTGCCAGCAGCTTAACTAGCGGGGGGGCTAATGAGCAGTTCTTC.

The chain has TRBV4-1 and TRBJ2-7; D is ambiguous. CDR3 length: 15 amino acids. Deletions cut 0 bases from V and 3 bases from J, with 12 bases between. The germline V gene has CDR1 MGHRA and CDR2 YSYEKL. CDR3 sequence: CASSQDLSDGYEQYF. The CDR3 DNA reads as TGCGCCAGCAGCCAAGACCTTTCCGACGGCTACGAGCAGTACTTC.

The chain links TRBV2 to TRBJ1-3, with 7 nucleotides matching TRBD1. Germline V gives CDR1 SNHLY, CDR2 FYNNEI. This CDR3 spans 14 amino acids. The ends lost 7 bases at V and 0 bases at J; junction bases unmatched: 3. The CDR3 is CASKGGSSGNTIYF. The CDR3, as DNA: TGTGCCAGCAAAGGGGGCAGCTCTGGAAACACCATATATTTT.

The rearrangement joins TRBV6-5 to TRBJ2-3, with 8 bases fitting TRBD1. The V segment lost 5 bases and the J segment 10 bases; nucleotides outside the gene matches: 11. The CDR3 is made up of 14 amino acids. Per germline, CDR1 MNHEY and CDR2 SVGAGI. This CDR3 is CASSQSPGQGAQYF. CDR3 nucleotide sequence: TGTGCCAGCAGTCAGTCCCCTGGACAGGGCGCGCAGTATTTT.